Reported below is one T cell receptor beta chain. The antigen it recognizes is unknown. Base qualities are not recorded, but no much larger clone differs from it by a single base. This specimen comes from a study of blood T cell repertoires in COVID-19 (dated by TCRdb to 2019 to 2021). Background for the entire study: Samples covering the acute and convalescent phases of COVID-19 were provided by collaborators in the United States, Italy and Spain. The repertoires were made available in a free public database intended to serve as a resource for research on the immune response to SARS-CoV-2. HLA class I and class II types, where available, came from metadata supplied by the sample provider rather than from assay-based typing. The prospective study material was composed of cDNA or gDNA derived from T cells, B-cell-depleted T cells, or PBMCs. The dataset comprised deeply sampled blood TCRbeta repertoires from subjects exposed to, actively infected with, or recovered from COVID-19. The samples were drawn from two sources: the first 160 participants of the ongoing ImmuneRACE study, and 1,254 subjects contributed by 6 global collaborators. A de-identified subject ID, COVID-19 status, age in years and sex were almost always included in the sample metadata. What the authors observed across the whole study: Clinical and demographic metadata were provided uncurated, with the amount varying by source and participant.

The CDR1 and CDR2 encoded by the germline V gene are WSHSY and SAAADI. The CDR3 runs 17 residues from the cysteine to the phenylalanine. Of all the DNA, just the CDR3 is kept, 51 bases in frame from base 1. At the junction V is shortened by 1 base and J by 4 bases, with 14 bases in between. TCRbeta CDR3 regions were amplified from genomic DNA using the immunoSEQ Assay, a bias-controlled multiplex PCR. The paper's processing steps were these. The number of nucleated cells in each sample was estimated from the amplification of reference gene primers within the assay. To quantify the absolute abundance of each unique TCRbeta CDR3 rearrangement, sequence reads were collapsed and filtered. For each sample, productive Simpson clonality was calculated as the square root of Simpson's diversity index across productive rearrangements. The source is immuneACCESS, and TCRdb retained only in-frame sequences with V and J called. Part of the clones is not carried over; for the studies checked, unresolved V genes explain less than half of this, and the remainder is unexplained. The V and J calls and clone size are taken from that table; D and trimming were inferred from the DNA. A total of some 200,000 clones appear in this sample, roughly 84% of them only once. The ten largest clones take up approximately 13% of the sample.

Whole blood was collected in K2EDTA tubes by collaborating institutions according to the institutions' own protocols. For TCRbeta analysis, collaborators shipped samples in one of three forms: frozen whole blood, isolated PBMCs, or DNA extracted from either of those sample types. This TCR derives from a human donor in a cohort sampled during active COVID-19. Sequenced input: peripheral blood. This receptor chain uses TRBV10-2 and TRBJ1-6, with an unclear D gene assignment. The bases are TGCGCCAGCAGTGAGTATTATCGTTCCGTATATAATTCACCCCTCCACTTT. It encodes CASSEYYRSVYNSPLHF.